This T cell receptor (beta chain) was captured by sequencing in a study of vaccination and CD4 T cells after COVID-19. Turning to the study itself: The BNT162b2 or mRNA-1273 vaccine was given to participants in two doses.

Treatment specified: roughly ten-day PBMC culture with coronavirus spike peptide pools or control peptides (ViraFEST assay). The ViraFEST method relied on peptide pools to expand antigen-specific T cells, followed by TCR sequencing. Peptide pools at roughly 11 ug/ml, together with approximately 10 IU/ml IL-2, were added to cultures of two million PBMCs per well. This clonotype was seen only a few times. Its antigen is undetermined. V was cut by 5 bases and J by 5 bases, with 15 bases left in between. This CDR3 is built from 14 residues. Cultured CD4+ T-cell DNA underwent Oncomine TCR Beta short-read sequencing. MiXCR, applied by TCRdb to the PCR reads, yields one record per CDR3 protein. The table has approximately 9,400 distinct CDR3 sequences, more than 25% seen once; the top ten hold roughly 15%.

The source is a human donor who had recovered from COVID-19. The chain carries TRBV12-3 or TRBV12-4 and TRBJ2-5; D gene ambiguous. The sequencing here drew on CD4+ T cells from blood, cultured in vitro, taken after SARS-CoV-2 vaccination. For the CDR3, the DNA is TGTGCCAGCAGTCCCGTCCGGTCACAGGAGACCCAGTACTTC. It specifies CASSPVRSQETQYF.